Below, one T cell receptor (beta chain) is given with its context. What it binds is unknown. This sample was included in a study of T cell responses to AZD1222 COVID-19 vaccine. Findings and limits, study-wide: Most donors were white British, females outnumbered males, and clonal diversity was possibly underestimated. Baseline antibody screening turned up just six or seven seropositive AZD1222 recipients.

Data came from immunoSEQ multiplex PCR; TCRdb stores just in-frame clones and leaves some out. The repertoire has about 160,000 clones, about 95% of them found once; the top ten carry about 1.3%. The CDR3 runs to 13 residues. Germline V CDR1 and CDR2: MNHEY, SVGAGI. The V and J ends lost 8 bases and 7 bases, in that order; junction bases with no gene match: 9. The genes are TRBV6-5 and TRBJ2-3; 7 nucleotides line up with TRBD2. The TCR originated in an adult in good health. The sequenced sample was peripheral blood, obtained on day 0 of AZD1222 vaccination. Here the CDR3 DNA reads TGTGCCAGCGGGGGGGGAGCGAGCTATACGCAGTATTTT. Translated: CASGGGASYTQYF.